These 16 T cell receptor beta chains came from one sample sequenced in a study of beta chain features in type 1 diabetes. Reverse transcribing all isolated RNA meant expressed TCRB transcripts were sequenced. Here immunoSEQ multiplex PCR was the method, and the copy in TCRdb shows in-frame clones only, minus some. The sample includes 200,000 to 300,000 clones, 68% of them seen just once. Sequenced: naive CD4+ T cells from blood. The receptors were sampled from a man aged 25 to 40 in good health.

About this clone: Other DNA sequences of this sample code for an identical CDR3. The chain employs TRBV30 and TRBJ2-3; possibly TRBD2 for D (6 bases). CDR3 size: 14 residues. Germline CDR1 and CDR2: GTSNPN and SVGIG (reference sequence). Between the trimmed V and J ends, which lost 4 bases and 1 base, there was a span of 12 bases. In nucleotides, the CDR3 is TGTGCCTGGACTCGGGGCGGGGGCACAGATACGCAGTATTTT. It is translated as CAWTRGGGTDTQYF.

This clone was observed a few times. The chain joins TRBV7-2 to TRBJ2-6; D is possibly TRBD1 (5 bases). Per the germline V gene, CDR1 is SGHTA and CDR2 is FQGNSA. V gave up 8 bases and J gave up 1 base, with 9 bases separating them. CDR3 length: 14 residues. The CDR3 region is CASQGYSGANVLTF. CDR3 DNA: TGTGCCAGCCAGGGTTATTCTGGGGCCAACGTCCTGACTTTC.

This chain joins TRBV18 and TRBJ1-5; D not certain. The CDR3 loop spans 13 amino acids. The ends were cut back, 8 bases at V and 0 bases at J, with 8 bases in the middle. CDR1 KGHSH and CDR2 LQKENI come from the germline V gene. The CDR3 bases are TGTGCCAGCCGGCAGGATAGCAATCAGCCCCAGCATTTT. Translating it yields CASRQDSNQPQHF.

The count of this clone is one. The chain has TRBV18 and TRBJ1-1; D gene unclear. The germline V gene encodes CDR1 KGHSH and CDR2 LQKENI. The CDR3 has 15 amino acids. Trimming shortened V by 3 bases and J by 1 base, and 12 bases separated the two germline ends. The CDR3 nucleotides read TGTGCCAGCTCACCCACTGAACACAGGAACACTGAAGCTTTCTTT. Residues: CASSPTEHRNTEAFF.

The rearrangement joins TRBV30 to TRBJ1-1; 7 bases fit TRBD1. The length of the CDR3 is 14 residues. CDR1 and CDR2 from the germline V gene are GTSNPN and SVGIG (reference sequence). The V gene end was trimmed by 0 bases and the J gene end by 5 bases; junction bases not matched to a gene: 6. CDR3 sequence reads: CAWSVEGGLTEAFF. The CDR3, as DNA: TGTGCCTGGAGTGTAGAAGGGGGCCTAACTGAAGCTTTCTTT.

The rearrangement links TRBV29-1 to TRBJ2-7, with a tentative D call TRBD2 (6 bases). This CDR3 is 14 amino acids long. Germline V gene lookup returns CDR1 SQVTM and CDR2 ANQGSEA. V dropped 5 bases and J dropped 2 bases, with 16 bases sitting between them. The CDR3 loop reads CSVTLGGGPYEQYF. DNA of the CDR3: TGCAGCGTTACCTTGGGTGGAGGGCCCTACGAGCAGTACTTC.

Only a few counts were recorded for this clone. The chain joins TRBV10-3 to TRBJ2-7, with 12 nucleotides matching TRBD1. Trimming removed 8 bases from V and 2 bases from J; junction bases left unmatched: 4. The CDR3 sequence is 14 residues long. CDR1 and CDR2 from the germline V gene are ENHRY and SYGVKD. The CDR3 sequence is CAIGGTGGPYEQYF. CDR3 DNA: TGTGCCATCGGTGGGACAGGGGGCCCCTACGAGCAGTACTTC.

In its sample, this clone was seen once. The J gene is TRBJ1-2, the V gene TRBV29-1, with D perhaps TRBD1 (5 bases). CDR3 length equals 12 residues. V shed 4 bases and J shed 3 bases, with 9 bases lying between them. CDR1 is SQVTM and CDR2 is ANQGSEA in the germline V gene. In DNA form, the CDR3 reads TGCAGCGTTGGCGGGGCGGACTATGGCTACACCTTC. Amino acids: CSVGGADYGYTF.

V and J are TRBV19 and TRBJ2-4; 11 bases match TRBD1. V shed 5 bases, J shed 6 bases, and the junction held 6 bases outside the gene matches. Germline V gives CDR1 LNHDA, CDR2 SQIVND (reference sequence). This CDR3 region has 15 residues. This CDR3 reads CASSGQGALRNIQYF. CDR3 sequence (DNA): TGTGCCAGTAGTGGACAGGGGGCGCTGAGAAACATTCAGTACTTC.

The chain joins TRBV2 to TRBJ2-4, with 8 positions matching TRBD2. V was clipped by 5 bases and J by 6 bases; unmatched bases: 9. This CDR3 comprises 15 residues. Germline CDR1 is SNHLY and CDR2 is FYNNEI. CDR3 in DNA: TGTGCCAGCAGTACTAGCGGAGAAGTGAGAAACATTCAGTACTTC. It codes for CASSTSGEVRNIQYF.

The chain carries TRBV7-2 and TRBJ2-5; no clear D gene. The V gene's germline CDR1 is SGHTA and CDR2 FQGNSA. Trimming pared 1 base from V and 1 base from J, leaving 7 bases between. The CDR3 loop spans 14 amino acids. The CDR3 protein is CASSLGPVQETQYF. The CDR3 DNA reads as TGTGCCAGCAGCTTAGGACCGGTCCAAGAGACCCAGTACTTC.

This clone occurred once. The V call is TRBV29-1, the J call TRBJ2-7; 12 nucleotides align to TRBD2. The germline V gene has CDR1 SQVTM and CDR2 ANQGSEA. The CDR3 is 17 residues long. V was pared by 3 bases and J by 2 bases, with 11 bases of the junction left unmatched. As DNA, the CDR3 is TGCAGCGTTGACTCGCAGGGAGGGACTAGCGGGCCCTACGAGCAGTACTTC. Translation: CSVDSQGGTSGPYEQYF.

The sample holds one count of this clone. As DNA, the CDR3 is TGTGCCAGCTCACACGGGACTCCCCGGGAGACCCAGTACTTC. Translating it yields CASSHGTPRETQYF. V and J are TRBV18 and TRBJ2-5, with a tentative D call TRBD2 (6 bases). The ends were cut back, 4 bases at V and 5 bases at J, with 14 bases in the middle. Germline CDR1 reads KGHSH; CDR2 reads LQKENI. The CDR3 covers 14 residues. Full variable domain (missing parts from reference TRBV18 and TRBJ2-5): NAGVMQNPRHLVRRRGQEARLRCSPMKGHSHVYWYRQLPEEGLKFMVYLQKENIIDESGMPKERFSAEFPKEGPSILRIQQVVRGDSAAYFCASSHGTPRETQYFGPGTRLLVL.

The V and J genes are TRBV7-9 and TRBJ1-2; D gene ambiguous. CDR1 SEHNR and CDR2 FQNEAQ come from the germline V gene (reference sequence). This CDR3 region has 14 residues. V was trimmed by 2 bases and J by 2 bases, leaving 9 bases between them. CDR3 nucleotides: TGTGCCAGCAGCTTATGGGTCGACAACTATGGCTACACCTTC. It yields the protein CASSLWVDNYGYTF. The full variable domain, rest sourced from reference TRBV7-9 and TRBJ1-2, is DTGVSQNPRHKITKRGQNVTFRCDPISEHNRLYWYRQTLGQGPEFLTYFQNEAQLEKSRLLSDRFSAERPKGSFSTLEIQRTEQGDSAMYLCASSLWVDNYGYTFGSGTRLTVV.

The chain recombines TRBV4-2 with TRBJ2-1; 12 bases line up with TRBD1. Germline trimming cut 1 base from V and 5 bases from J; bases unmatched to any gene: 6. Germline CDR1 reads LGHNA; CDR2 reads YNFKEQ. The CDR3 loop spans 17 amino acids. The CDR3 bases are TGTGCCAGCAGCCAAGTGGGGACAGGGGGCTTTAACAATGAGCAGTTCTTC. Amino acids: CASSQVGTGGFNNEQFF.

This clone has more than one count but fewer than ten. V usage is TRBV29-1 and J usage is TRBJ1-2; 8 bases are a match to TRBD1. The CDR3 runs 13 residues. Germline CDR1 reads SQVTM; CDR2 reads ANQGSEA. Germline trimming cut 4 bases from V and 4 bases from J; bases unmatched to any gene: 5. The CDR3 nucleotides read TGCAGCGTTGGAGGGACAGGCTTCTATGGCTACACCTTC. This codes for CSVGGTGFYGYTF.